What follows are 19 T cell receptor beta chains derived from one specimen sequenced in a study of CD8 T cells in ankylosing spondylitis. Findings and caveats of the study: Blood of patients with ankylosing spondylitis appeared to be characterized by a TCR beta motif of seven or eight highly homologous variants.

Their cognate antigens are unknown. TCRdb reprocessed the 5' RACE reads via MiXCR and lists one record per CDR3 protein. The sample holds about 800,000 distinct CDR3 sequences, 10% to 15% seen once. Sequenced material: blood, either unsorted or a sorted T cell fraction (not recorded which). These receptors all come from a male donor with ankylosing spondylitis.

This clonotype was observed many times. CDR3 in amino acids: CASSGLEGAGSNQPQHF. CDR3 in DNA: TGTGCCAGCAGTGGGTTGGAGGGGGCAGGCAGCAATCAGCCCCAGCATTTT. The rearrangement links TRBV25-1 to TRBJ1-5; 7 nucleotides align to TRBD1. V lost 4 bases to trimming and J lost 1 base; unmatched junction nucleotides: 10. CDR1 is MGHDK and CDR2 is SYGVNS in the germline V gene. CDR3 length equals 17 residues.

In this sample, this clonotype turned up many times. V gene TRBV3-1 combines with J gene TRBJ2-7; 9 nucleotides line up with TRBD2. Trimming at V came to 1 base and at J to 4 bases, leaving 5 bases not matched to a gene. The CDR3 covers 15 residues. The germline V gene has CDR1 LGHDT and CDR2 YNNKEL (reference sequence). CDR3 sequence (DNA): TGTGCCAGCAGCCAAGGCCCTAGCGGGGAATACGAGCAGTACTTC. Amino acids: CASSQGPSGEYEQYF.

The chain links TRBV6-5 to TRBJ1-1; D ambiguous. The CDR3 runs 16 residues. Deletions cut 3 bases from V and 0 bases from J, with 14 bases between. Germline assignment: CDR1 MNHEY and CDR2 SVGAGI. The chain's CDR3 is CASSYHKTAMNTEAFF. In DNA, the CDR3 is TGTGCCAGCAGTTATCACAAGACGGCCATGAACACTGAAGCTTTCTTT.

V and J are TRBV9 and TRBJ2-4; D might be TRBD1 or TRBD2, each matching 6 bases. The V and J ends lost 3 bases and 8 bases respectively, with 21 bases between them. The CDR3 contains 16 residues. CDR1 SGDLS and CDR2 YYNGEE come from the germline V gene. Here the CDR3 DNA reads TGTGCCAGCAGCGCAGGGGTCGGGGGTTACACTTACATTCAGTACTTC. It is translated as CASSAGVGGYTYIQYF.

This clonotype has only a few counts. This chain connects TRBV5-1 to TRBJ1-2; D possibly corresponds to TRBD1 (5 bases). The CDR3 consists of 14 residues. The germline V and J ends were trimmed by 1 base and 8 bases, with 15 bases remaining between them. CDR1 SGHRS and CDR2 YFSETQ come from the germline V gene. For the CDR3, the DNA is TGCGCCAGCAGCTTGTTCTTGGGGACTAGCGGCTACACCTTC. It encodes CASSLFLGTSGYTF. The variable domain in full, completed from reference TRBV5-1 and TRBJ1-2, reads KAGVTQTPRYLIKTRGQQVTLSCSPISGHRSVSWYQQTPGQGLQFLFEYFSETQRNKGNFPGRFSGRQFSNSRSEMNVSTLELGDSALYLCASSLFLGTSGYTFGSGTRLTVV.

In this sample, this clonotype turned up many times. CDR3 nucleotide sequence: TGTGCCAGCAGCCCGGCCGACGGCCTAGAAGCTTTCTTT. As protein: CASSPADGLEAFF. The chain carries TRBV7-2 and TRBJ1-1; D remains unclear. V lost 5 bases and J lost 8, with 15 bases in between. Germline CDR1 is SGHTA and CDR2 is FQGNSA. The CDR3 is 13 amino acids.

V gene TRBV18 combines with J gene TRBJ2-5; no reliable D call. The CDR3 sequence is 14 residues long. V was trimmed by 3 bases and J by 3 bases, leaving 11 bases between them. Germline V CDR1 and CDR2: KGHSH, LQKENI. The CDR3: CASSPLGGEETQYF. In DNA form, the CDR3 reads TGTGCCAGCTCACCTCTTGGCGGTGAAGAGACCCAGTACTTC.

This chain connects TRBV10-3 to TRBJ1-2; D is unclear. CDR3 length: 14 residues. The ends were cut back, 4 bases at V and 5 bases at J, with 14 bases in the middle. Germline V gene lookup returns CDR1 ENHRY and CDR2 SYGVKD. The CDR3 is CAISGNRETYGYTF. The CDR3 nucleotides read TGTGCCATCAGTGGTAACCGGGAAACTTATGGCTACACCTTC.

The table lists this clonotype with a few counts. CDR3 sequence (DNA): TGTGCCAGCAGCCGAACCCACAGGGGGAATGAGCAGTTCTTC. Protein product: CASSRTHRGNEQFF. V usage is TRBV2 and J usage is TRBJ2-1; 8 nucleotides line up with TRBD1. The CDR3 is 14 amino acids. The V gene's germline CDR1 is SNHLY and CDR2 FYNNEI. Trimming cost V 6 bases and J 7 bases; bases outside gene matches: 8.

This clonotype was counted between two and nine times. J is TRBJ1-4 and V is TRBV5-5, with D tentatively TRBD1 (6 bases). Between the trimmed V and J ends, which lost 2 bases and 4 bases, there was a span of 12 bases. Germline CDR1 is SGHKS and CDR2 is YYEKEE (reference sequence). This CDR3 has 15 residues. The CDR3 DNA is TGTGCCAGCAGCTTCTATTCAGGGGATAATGAAAAACTGTTTTTT. Protein product: CASSFYSGDNEKLFF.

This clonotype was seen a handful of times. CDR3 amino acids: CASGDRANYGYTF. In DNA, the CDR3 is TGTGCCAGCGGGGACAGGGCTAACTATGGCTACACCTTC. The rearrangement uses TRBV6-2 or TRBV6-3 and TRBJ1-2; 9 bases line up with TRBD1. This CDR3 has 13 amino acids. Germline V lookup: CDR1 MNHEY, CDR2 SVGEGT. With 8 bases clipped from V and 0 bases from J, the junction kept 1 base outside the gene matches.

The chain joins TRBV7-8 to TRBJ2-3; D unclear. Germline loops: CDR1 SGHVS, CDR2 FQNEAQ. The CDR3 length is 12 residues. V lost 5 bases to trimming and J lost 6 bases, with 9 bases between them. As DNA, the CDR3 is TGTGCCAGCAGCCAAGCCCGGGATACGCAGTATTTT. Protein product: CASSQARDTQYF.

This clonotype showed up just a few times. The chain recombines TRBV7-3 with TRBJ2-7; no clear D gene. With 1 base removed from V and 7 bases from J, the gap between germline ends came to 14 bases. CDR1 is SGHTA, CDR2 FQGTGA, per germline. This CDR3 spans 14 amino acids. The chain's CDR3 is CASSLIGPEGEQYF. The DNA of the CDR3 is TGTGCCAGCAGCTTAATCGGGCCCGAAGGGGAGCAGTACTTC.

This clonotype was observed at least ten times. The chain recombines TRBV29-1 with TRBJ2-3; D gene uncertain. This CDR3 comprises 11 residues. Looked up from germline, CDR1 is SQVTM and CDR2 is ANQGSEA. V lost 7 bases to trimming and J lost 2 bases, with 7 bases between them. Written as DNA, the CDR3 is TGCAGCGCGGTAAACACAGATACGCAGTATTTT. It translates to CSAVNTDTQYF.

The rearrangement links TRBV20-1 to TRBJ2-1; D remains ambiguous. Trimming cost V 6 bases and J 8 bases, with 8 bases left between them. This CDR3 is 10 amino acids long. The germline V gene encodes CDR1 DFQATT and CDR2 SNEGSKA (reference sequence). CDR3 nucleotides: TGCAGTGCGGAAGTTCATGAGCAGTTCTTC. Its protein product is CSAEVHEQFF.

The gene calls are TRBV7-6 and TRBJ1-1; D ambiguous. The CDR3 sequence is 15 residues long. V lost 4 bases and J 5 bases, leaving 17 bases between the germline ends. Germline V gene data show CDR1 as SGHVS and CDR2 as FNYEAQ. CDR3 residues: CASSSTSGGYTEAFF. CDR3 nucleotides: TGTGCCAGCAGCTCTACCAGTGGAGGGTATACTGAAGCTTTCTTT.

This clonotype has only a few counts. The rearrangement uses TRBV20-1 and TRBJ2-3; D ambiguous. Trimming removed 1 base from V and 4 bases from J, with 12 bases in between. The CDR3 sequence is 14 residues long. The germline CDR1 and CDR2 sequences are DFQATT and SNEGSKA (reference sequence). CDR3 protein: CSARVAVFADTQYF. The CDR3, as DNA: TGCAGTGCTAGAGTAGCAGTCTTCGCAGATACGCAGTATTTT.

This clonotype was found many times. The chain carries TRBV20-1 and TRBJ2-5; no firm D call. CDR1 is DFQATT, CDR2 SNEGSKA, per germline (reference sequence). The CDR3 has 12 amino acids. V lost 3 bases to trimming and J lost 5 bases, with 10 bases between them. CDR3 region: CSASSMRETQYF. The CDR3 nucleotides read TGCAGTGCTAGCTCGATGCGGGAGACCCAGTACTTC.

The chain is built from TRBV7-9 and TRBJ2-1; 8 positions match TRBD1. J gave up 0 bases and V 5 bases, and 6 bases lay outside the gene matches. Germline CDR1 is SEHNR and CDR2 is FQNEAQ (reference sequence). This CDR3 is 16 amino acids long. Here the CDR3 reads CASSASRGLSYNEQFF. The CDR3 region has the DNA TGTGCCAGCAGCGCTTCCAGGGGGCTCTCCTACAATGAGCAGTTCTTC.